This entry lists 24 T cell receptor beta chains sequenced from one sample in a study of cytomegalovirus exposure and HLA in healthy donors (dated by TCRdb to 2016 to 2017). Library construction relied on the immunoSEQ multiplex PCR assay. For the multiplex PCR, a mixture combining 60 forward primers for TCR Vbeta segments and 13 reverse primers for TCR Jbeta segments was used. TCRdb limited this immuneACCESS table to in-frame rearrangements with V and J called. A share of clones is missing; checked studies link under half to unresolved V genes, and the rest is unexplained. This sample comprises some 160,000 clones, over 75% of them detected only once. Of the sample, 1.5% to 2% falls within the top ten clones. The specimen was PBMCs. The receptors stem from a woman in her twenties or thirties in good health and CMV-seronegative.

The V call is TRBV7-9, the J call TRBJ2-3; D is undetermined. The CDR3 length is 15 residues. The germline V and J ends were trimmed by 0 bases and 1 base, with 8 bases remaining between them. Germline CDR1 and CDR2: SEHNR and FQNEAQ (reference sequence). Here the CDR3 DNA reads TGTGCCAGCAGCTTAGCGGCTAGAGGCACAGATACGCAGTATTTT. Its protein is CASSLAARGTDTQYF.

This clone has only a few counts. The chain has TRBV6-5 and TRBJ2-6; D is unresolved. The germline V gene encodes CDR1 MNHEY and CDR2 SVGAGI. The CDR3 has 13 amino acids. Trimming took 7 bases from V and 4 from J, leaving 8 bases between them. The CDR3 loop reads CASTSPGANVLTF. The CDR3 DNA reads TGTGCCAGCACGAGCCCCGGGGCCAACGTCCTGACTTTC.

This clone is a singleton in its sample. V usage is TRBV7-6 and J usage is TRBJ2-2, with 10 nucleotides matching TRBD2. The CDR3 is 19 residues long. CDR1 is SGHVS and CDR2 is FNYEAQ in the germline V gene. V dropped 5 bases and J dropped 1; count of bases not matched to a gene: 13. CDR3 protein: CASSLRLLSSGRNTGELFF. The CDR3 DNA reads TGTGCCAGCAGCCTAAGGCTCCTCTCTAGCGGGAGGAACACCGGGGAGCTGTTTTTT.

The chain uses TRBV5-1 and TRBJ2-7; D remains unclear. V gave up 0 bases and J gave up 6 bases, with 10 bases separating them. Germline V gives CDR1 SGHRS, CDR2 YFSETQ. This CDR3 has 13 amino acids. CDR3 nucleotide sequence: TGCGCCAGCAGCTTGGAATCCGGAGCCGAGCAGTACTTC. Translation gives CASSLESGAEQYF.

The V and J genes are TRBV10-3 and TRBJ1-1; possible D gene TRBD1, 5 bases. This CDR3 region has 15 residues. Germline V CDR1 and CDR2: ENHRY, SYGVKD. V lost 2 bases and J 0 bases, leaving 10 bases between the germline ends. CDR3 in amino acids: CAISERTDMNTEAFF. The CDR3 nucleotides read TGTGCCATCAGTGAGAGGACGGACATGAACACTGAAGCTTTCTTT.

The CDR3 nucleotides are TGTGCCAGCAGCCCAGGACTAGCGGGAGTATCCGAGCAGTACTTC. Translated, it gives CASSPGLAGVSEQYF. The chain joins TRBV5-4 to TRBJ2-7; 13 bases map to TRBD2. V shed 4 bases and J 6 bases; nucleotides not matched to a gene: 7. The CDR3 loop spans 15 amino acids. Germline-derived CDR1 and CDR2 are SGHNT and YYREEE (reference sequence).

The genes are TRBV2 and TRBJ2-2; D perhaps matches TRBD1 (6 bases). The CDR3 covers 15 residues. Germline-derived CDR1 and CDR2 are SNHLY and FYNNEI. Between the trimmed V and J ends, which lost 4 bases and 1 base, there was a span of 10 bases. CDR3 protein: CASSGLGQNTGELFF. CDR3 coding DNA: TGTGCCAGCAGTGGATTGGGACAGAACACCGGGGAGCTGTTTTTT.

This sequence joins TRBV7-3 and TRBJ2-3; weak D call: TRBD2 (5 bases). The germline gives CDR1 SGHTA, CDR2 FQGTGA. The CDR3 has 13 residues. V dropped 5 bases and J dropped 6 bases, with 12 bases sitting between them. CDR3 residues: CASSNGLGDTQYF. The DNA for the CDR3 is TGTGCCAGCAGCAACGGACTGGGGGATACGCAGTATTTT.

The rearrangement links TRBV19 to TRBJ1-1; a weak D match, TRBD1 (6 bases). The germline V and J ends were trimmed by 5 bases and 1 base, with 17 bases remaining between them. Germline V CDR1 and CDR2: LNHDA, SQIVND (reference sequence). The CDR3 is 16 amino acids. DNA of the CDR3: TGTGCCAGTAGTCGGACAGACTCCTGGGGGAACACTGAAGCTTTCTTT. Residues: CASSRTDSWGNTEAFF. Looking up the rest from reference TRBV19 and TRBJ1-1 gives the full variable domain: DGGITQSPKYLFRKEGQNVTLSCEQNLNHDAMYWYRQDPGQGLRLIYYSQIVNDFQKGDIAEGYSVSREKKESFPLTVTSAQKNPTAFYLCASSRTDSWGNTEAFFGQGTRLTVV.

The rearrangement uses TRBV19 and TRBJ1-2; TRBD1 might be the D (6 bases). Trimming took 7 bases from V and 6 from J, leaving 12 bases between them. CDR3 length: 12 amino acids. The germline V gene encodes CDR1 LNHDA and CDR2 SQIVND (reference sequence). CDR3 region: CASKGGSDGYTF. DNA for the CDR3: TGTGCCAGTAAGGGGGGGTCCGATGGCTACACCTTC. Drawing the rest from reference TRBV19 and TRBJ1-2, the complete variable domain is DGGITQSPKYLFRKEGQNVTLSCEQNLNHDAMYWYRQDPGQGLRLIYYSQIVNDFQKGDIAEGYSVSREKKESFPLTVTSAQKNPTAFYLCASKGGSDGYTFGSGTRLTVV.

This clone has just a few counts. The same CDR3 also results from other DNA sequences found in this sample. The rearrangement links TRBV18 to TRBJ2-2; D is possibly TRBD1 (6 bases). The V end lost 2 bases, the J end lost 2 bases, and 9 bases lay between the germline ends. The CDR3 totals 15 residues. Germline V gives CDR1 KGHSH, CDR2 LQKENI. CDR3 amino acids: CASSPGTPNTGELFF. As DNA, the CDR3 is TGTGCCAGCTCACCAGGGACACCCAACACCGGGGAGCTGTTTTTT. The full variable domain, rest sourced from reference TRBV18 and TRBJ2-2, is NAGVMQNPRHLVRRRGQEARLRCSPMKGHSHVYWYRQLPEEGLKFMVYLQKENIIDESGMPKERFSAEFPKEGPSILRIQQVVRGDSAAYFCASSPGTPNTGELFFGEGSRLTVL.

The V and J genes are TRBV19 and TRBJ2-5, with 7 bases identical to TRBD2. Germline CDR1 is LNHDA and CDR2 is SQIVND (reference sequence). The ends lost 6 bases at V and 4 bases at J; junction bases unmatched: 11. The CDR3 length is 15 residues. CDR3 region: CASRSGGGVGETQYF. The CDR3 DNA reads TGTGCCAGTAGATCGGGGGGAGGGGTTGGAGAGACCCAGTACTTC.

The chain links TRBV23-1 to TRBJ1-5; a possible D gene is TRBD1 (5 bases). TRBV23-1 is placed among ORFs of uncertain function. Between the trimmed V and J ends, which lost 0 bases and 6 bases, there was a span of 12 bases. The CDR3 loop spans 15 amino acids. The DNA of the CDR3 is TGCGCCAGCAGTCAATCAAGGGGTGAAGGTCAGCCCCAGCATTTT. Amino acids: CASSQSRGEGQPQHF.

This chain uses TRBV7-2 with TRBJ1-1; D remains ambiguous. Per germline, CDR1 SGHTA and CDR2 FQGNSA. The CDR3 contains 14 residues. Trimming took 1 base from V and 1 from J, leaving 7 bases between them. The CDR3 here is CASSLVAENTEAFF. DNA of the CDR3: TGTGCCAGCAGCTTAGTGGCAGAGAACACTGAAGCTTTCTTT. The full variable domain, in which reference TRBV7-2 and TRBJ1-1 provide the parts outside the CDR3, is GAGVSQSPSNKVTEKGKDVELRCDPISGHTALYWYRQSLGQGLEFLIYFQGNSAPDKSGLPSDRFSAERTGGSVSTLTIQRTQQEDSAVYLCASSLVAENTEAFFGQGTRLTVV.

This sequence joins TRBV7-9 and TRBJ1-3; perhaps TRBD1 as D (6 bases). Germline V gives CDR1 SEHNR, CDR2 FQNEAQ (reference sequence). This CDR3 has 15 amino acids. Deletions cut 4 bases from V and 2 bases from J, with 12 bases between. The CDR3 region is CASSSQTGAGNTIYF. In DNA form, the CDR3 reads TGTGCCAGCAGCTCCCAGACAGGCGCTGGAAACACCATATATTTT. The full variable domain, completed using reference TRBV7-9 and TRBJ1-3, is DTGVSQNPRHKITKRGQNVTFRCDPISEHNRLYWYRQTLGQGPEFLTYFQNEAQLEKSRLLSDRFSAERPKGSFSTLEIQRTEQGDSAMYLCASSSQTGAGNTIYFGEGSWLTVV.

The chain combines TRBV5-1 with TRBJ2-5; D may be TRBD1 (6 bases). The end of the DNA fits TRBJ2-7 better, so the J call may be wrong. CDR3 length equals 14 residues. CDR1 is SGHRS and CDR2 is YFSETQ in the germline V gene. The CDR3 loop is CASSLDQGPYEQYF. CDR3 nucleotides: TGCGCCAGCAGCTTGGATCAGGGGCCCTACGAGCAGTACTTC.

This chain links TRBV5-4 with TRBJ2-6; D gene ambiguous. CDR3 size: 15 residues. Germline assignment: CDR1 SGHNT and CDR2 YYREEE (reference sequence). V lost 0 bases to trimming and J lost 0 bases, with 4 bases between them. This CDR3 is CASSLGVSGANVLTF. Written as DNA, the CDR3 is TGTGCCAGCAGCTTGGGAGTCTCTGGGGCCAACGTCCTGACTTTC.

The rearrangement uses TRBV7-2 and TRBJ2-5; 12 nucleotides line up with TRBD2. CDR3 length: 17 residues. Trimming at V came to 4 bases and at J to 2 bases, leaving 8 bases not matched to a gene. CDR1 and CDR2 (germline): SGHTA, FQGNSA. The CDR3 is CASSSRTSGVQQETQYF. The CDR3 nucleotides read TGTGCCAGCAGCTCGAGGACTAGCGGGGTACAACAAGAGACCCAGTACTTC.

Concerning this clone: Germline and junction disagree at one end, which may indicate a read error. This sequence joins TRBV27 and TRBJ1-2; a possible D gene is TRBD1 (6 bases). Germline CDR1 is MNHEY and CDR2 is SMNVEV (reference sequence). This CDR3 has 17 amino acids. CDR3 region: CASGNVQGHRTSRGYPF. For the CDR3, the DNA is TGTGCCAGCGGAAACGTACAGGGCCACCGGACCTCTCGAGGCTACCCCTTC.

The chain couples TRBV7-6 to TRBJ1-1; tentative D call: TRBD1 (5 bases). Germline V CDR1 and CDR2: SGHVS, FNYEAQ. CDR3 length: 14 amino acids. V was pared by 1 base and J by 7 bases, with 13 bases between. CDR3 in DNA: TGTGCCAGCAGCTTAGATTCAGGGATGGATGAAGCTTTCTTT. It specifies CASSLDSGMDEAFF.

The V and J genes are TRBV5-1 and TRBJ2-1, with 10 bases aligning to TRBD1. The CDR3 is 15 residues long. V lost 2 bases and J lost 8; bases outside the gene matches: 7. Germline V gene lookup returns CDR1 SGHRS and CDR2 YFSETQ. DNA of the CDR3: TGCGCCAGCAGCTTCGCCGGGACAGGGGTGGATGAGCAGTTCTTC. As protein: CASSFAGTGVDEQFF.

The chain uses TRBV9 and TRBJ2-1, with TRBD2 matching over 9 bases. V trimming: 2 bases; J trimming: 4 bases; junction bases outside the gene matches: 4. Germline lookup yields CDR1 SGDLS and CDR2 YYNGEE. The CDR3 has 15 residues. This CDR3 reads CASSVAGGQYNEQFF. The CDR3 nucleotides are TGTGCCAGCAGCGTCGCGGGGGGGCAGTACAATGAGCAGTTCTTC.

This clone was recorded a few times. At one boundary the junction diverges from the germline segment, which might be a read error. The V call is TRBV7-9, the J call TRBJ2-1, with 7 bases matching TRBD1. The CDR3 covers 16 residues. The germline gives CDR1 SEHNR, CDR2 FQNEAQ (reference sequence). The CDR3: CSSSSLRGQGYNEQFF. DNA for the CDR3: TGTTCCAGCAGCTCCCTAAGGGGGCAGGGTTACAATGAGCAGTTCTTC.

The chain uses TRBV15 and TRBJ2-1; a possible D gene is TRBD2 (5 bases). The CDR3 loop spans 13 amino acids. Germline V gene data show CDR1 as LNHNV and CDR2 as YYDKDF (reference sequence). The ends were cut back, 6 bases at V and 3 bases at J, with 9 bases in the middle. This CDR3 reads CATRSGDYNEQFF. DNA of the CDR3: TGTGCCACCAGGTCCGGGGACTACAATGAGCAGTTCTTC. Drawing the rest from reference TRBV15 and TRBJ2-1, the complete variable domain is DAMVIQNPRYQVTQFGKPVTLSCSQTLNHNVMYWYQQKSSQAPKLLFHYYDKDFNNEADTPDNFQSRRPNTSFCFLDIRSPGLGDTAMYLCATRSGDYNEQFFGPGTRLTVL.